This record covers a single T cell receptor beta chain. The sample originates from a study of T-cell memory formation after mild COVID-19. Study-wide context: TCR clusters were mostly confined to one donor each.

CDR1 and CDR2 (germline): SGDLS, YYNGEE. The V and J ends lost 7 bases and 4 bases respectively, with 19 bases between them. The CDR3 runs 15 residues. TCRdb independently ran MiXCR on the 5' RACE reads; one entry per CDR3 protein. The sample contains 30,000 to 35,000 distinct CDR3 sequences, 21% of which appear only once. The clonotype comes from an adult who had mild COVID-19 (a few samples of this study predate the infection). Cell type and time point are not known. Sequences were obtained from PBMCs or a T cell subset sorted from them (not recorded which). V usage is TRBV9 and J usage is TRBJ2-3, with a weak D call TRBD1 (6 bases). The CDR3 nucleotides are TGTGCCAGCTCCCCCCAGGGGTCCCCCCCAGATACGCAGTATTTT. Translating gives CASSPQGSPPDTQYF.